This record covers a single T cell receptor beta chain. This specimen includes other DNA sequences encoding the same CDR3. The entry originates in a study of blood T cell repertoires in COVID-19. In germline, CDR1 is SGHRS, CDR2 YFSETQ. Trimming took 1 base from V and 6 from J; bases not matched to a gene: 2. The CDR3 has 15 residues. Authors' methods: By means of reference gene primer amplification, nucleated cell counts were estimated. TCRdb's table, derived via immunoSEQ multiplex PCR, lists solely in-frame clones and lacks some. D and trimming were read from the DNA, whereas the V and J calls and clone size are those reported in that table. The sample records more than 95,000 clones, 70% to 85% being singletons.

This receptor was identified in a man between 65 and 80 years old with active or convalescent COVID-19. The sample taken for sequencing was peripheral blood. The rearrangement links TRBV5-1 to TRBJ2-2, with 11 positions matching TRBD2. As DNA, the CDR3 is TGCGCCAGCAGCTTGACTAGCGGGAGTCCCGGGGAGCTGTTTTTT. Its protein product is CASSLTSGSPGELFF. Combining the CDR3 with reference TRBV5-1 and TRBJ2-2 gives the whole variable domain KAGVTQTPRYLIKTRGQQVTLSCSPISGHRSVSWYQQTPGQGLQFLFEYFSETQRNKGNFPGRFSGRQFSNSRSEMNVSTLELGDSALYLCASSLTSGSPGELFFGEGSRLTVL.